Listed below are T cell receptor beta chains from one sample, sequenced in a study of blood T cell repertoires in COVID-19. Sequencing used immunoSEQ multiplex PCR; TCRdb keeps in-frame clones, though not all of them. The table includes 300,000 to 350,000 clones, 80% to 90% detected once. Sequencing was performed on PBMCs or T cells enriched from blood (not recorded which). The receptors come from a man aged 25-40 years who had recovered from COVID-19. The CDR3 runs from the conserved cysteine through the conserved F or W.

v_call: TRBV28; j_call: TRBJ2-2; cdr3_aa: CASSTWDRGETTNTGELFF
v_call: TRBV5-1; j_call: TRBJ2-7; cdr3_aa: CASSGAGGSTSYEQYF
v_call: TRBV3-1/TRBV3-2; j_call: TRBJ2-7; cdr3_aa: CASSLAGGYEQYF
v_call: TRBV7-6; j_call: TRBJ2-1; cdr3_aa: CASSPFPQQSSYNEQFF
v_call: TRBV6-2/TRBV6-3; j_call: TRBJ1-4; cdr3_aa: CASSGPGKLFF
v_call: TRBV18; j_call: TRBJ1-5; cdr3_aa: CASSPGGEQPQHF
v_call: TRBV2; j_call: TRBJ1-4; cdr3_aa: CASILIETTNEKLFF
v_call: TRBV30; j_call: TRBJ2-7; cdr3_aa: CAWSWDKQQYF
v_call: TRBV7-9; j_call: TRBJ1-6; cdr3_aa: CASSPTGVNSPLHF
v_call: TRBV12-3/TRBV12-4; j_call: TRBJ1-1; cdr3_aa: CASSLPQDRWRPF
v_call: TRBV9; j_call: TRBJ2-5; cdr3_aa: CASSVDRGLQETQYF
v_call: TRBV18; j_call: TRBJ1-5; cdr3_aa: CASTAANSGGNQPQHF